The 18 T cell receptor beta chains below come from one sample, sequenced in a study of Graves' ophthalmopathy and Graves' hyperthyroidism. RNA transcripts yielded amplified TCR beta CDR3 regions. Second-round multiplex PCR followed a first-round RT-PCR using HTBI primers. TCRdb processed the multiplex PCR reads anew with MiXCR; each CDR3 protein has one entry. The sample shows fewer than 400,000 distinct CDR3 sequences, around 18% of them seen only once. Material: peripheral blood. The receptors stem from a woman under 30 with Graves' ophthalmopathy.

This clonotype occurred many times. This chain links TRBV11-1 with TRBJ1-1; the D is unclear. CDR1 SGHAT and CDR2 FQDESV come from the germline V gene (reference sequence). The CDR3 extends over 14 amino acids. With 1 base removed from V and 2 bases from J, the gap between germline ends came to 8 bases. The chain's CDR3 is CASSLVGSNTEAFF. In nucleotides, the CDR3 is TGTGCCAGCAGCTTAGTAGGAAGCAACACTGAAGCTTTCTTT.

This clonotype showed up many times. Likely a read error: the CDR3 ends without its conserved phenylalanine or tryptophan. The DNA for the CDR3 is TGTGCCAGTAGTATAGCCCGGGAGGTTGGACCCGGGGAGCTGTTTTCT. Its translation: CASSIAREVGPGELFS. The V gene is TRBV19, the J gene TRBJ2-2, with TRBD2 matching 7 bases. Germline values: CDR1 LNHDA, CDR2 SQIVND (reference sequence). The V segment lost 1 base and the J segment 6 bases; nucleotides outside the gene matches: 8. The CDR3 is made up of 16 amino acids.

This clonotype was found many times. The DNA of the CDR3 is TGCAGTGCTAGAGATTCGGCAGGGAGGTTTTACGAGCAGTACTTC. Its translation is CSARDSAGRFYEQYF. The rearrangement joins TRBV20-1 to TRBJ2-7; tentative D call: TRBD2 (6 bases). This CDR3 comprises 15 residues. Trimming took off 0 bases at V and 4 bases at J, with 16 bases between the two ends. Germline CDR1 DFQATT, CDR2 SNEGSKA (reference sequence).

The chain employs TRBV30 and TRBJ1-6, with D maybe TRBD1 (5 bases). This CDR3 region has 16 residues. Trimming left V 1 base short and J 0 bases short, with 10 bases between. CDR1 is GTSNPN and CDR2 is SVGIG in the germline V gene (reference sequence). The CDR3 DNA follows: TGTGCCTGGAGTGGGGACGGGGGCTCCTATAATTCACCCCTCCACTTT. This sequence encodes CAWSGDGGSYNSPLHF.

This clonotype showed up many times. This chain joins TRBV29-1 and TRBJ2-5; D is possibly TRBD1 (6 bases). Looked up from germline, CDR1 is SQVTM and CDR2 is ANQGSEA. Trimming removed 5 bases at V and 0 bases at J, with 13 bases between. CDR3 length: 14 amino acids. CDR3 coding DNA: TGCAGCGTTTACCCGACAGGAAACCAAGAGACCCAGTACTTC. This codes for CSVYPTGNQETQYF. Full variable domain (outside the CDR3, taken from reference TRBV29-1 and TRBJ2-5): SAVISQKPSRDICQRGTSLTIQCQVDSQVTMMFWYRQQPGQSLTLIATANQGSEATYESGFVIDKFPISRPNLTFSTLTVSNMSPEDSSIYLCSVYPTGNQETQYFGPGTRLLVL.

Details on this clonotype: This clone may be a read error of a much larger clone one base away. The chain couples TRBV7-9 to TRBJ1-5, with TRBD1 as a possible D gene (6 bases). The CDR3 runs to 14 residues. In germline, CDR1 is SEHNR, CDR2 FQNEAQ (reference sequence). In nucleotides, the CDR3 is TGTGTCAGCAGCTTAGGGACATTCCCAGCGCCCCAGCATTTT. It codes for CVSSLGTFPAPQHF.

This clonotype has a count of ten or more. The chain links TRBV4-2 to TRBJ1-5; 7 positions match TRBD1. V lost 4 bases and J lost 5; bases outside the gene matches: 8. The germline V gene has CDR1 LGHNA and CDR2 YNFKEQ. This CDR3 region has 15 residues. The CDR3 spells CASSLSQGYDQPQHF. CDR3 bases: TGTGCCAGCAGCCTGTCACAGGGGTACGATCAGCCCCAGCATTTT.

This clonotype was detected many times. This sequence joins TRBV20-1 and TRBJ1-2, with 7 bases matching TRBD1. The V and J ends lost 0 bases and 8 bases, in that order; junction bases with no gene match: 12. CDR3 size: 15 residues. Germline lookup yields CDR1 DFQATT and CDR2 SNEGSKA (reference sequence). As DNA, the CDR3 is TGCAGTGCTAGAGACGGGACAGATCTATTGGGCGGCTACACCTTC. It yields the protein CSARDGTDLLGGYTF.

The chain couples TRBV20-1 to TRBJ2-5, with TRBD2 matching 11 bases. The J segment lost 5 bases and the V segment lost 3 bases, leaving 8 bases of the junction unmatched. This CDR3 spans 15 amino acids. Looked up from germline, CDR1 is DFQATT and CDR2 is SNEGSKA (reference sequence). In nucleotides, the CDR3 is TGCAGTGCTAGCGCCCTAGCGGGGGGTGCGGAGACCCAGTACTTC. Its translation: CSASALAGGAETQYF.

Many counts were recorded for this clonotype. This could be a read error, since a much larger clone is one nucleotide away. The chain has TRBV12-3 or TRBV12-4 and TRBJ2-7, with 9 bases aligning to TRBD2. The length of the CDR3 is 14 residues. The CDR3: CASSLGLALDERYF. DNA of the CDR3: TGTGCCAGCAGTCTGGGACTAGCCTTGGACGAGCGGTACTTC.

This clonotype has ten or more counts. The CDR3 nucleotides read TGTGCCAGCAGCTTTTCAGCCGGGACAGGCGTCTATGGCTACACCTTC. It translates to CASSFSAGTGVYGYTF. This chain uses TRBV11-1 with TRBJ1-2, with 8 bases fitting TRBD1. This CDR3 spans 16 amino acids. Germline CDR1 and CDR2: SGHAT and FQDESV (reference sequence). V was pared by 3 bases and J by 4 bases, with 10 bases of the junction left unmatched.

The sample holds many counts of this clonotype. The rearrangement links TRBV11-2 to TRBJ1-6; weak D call: TRBD1 (5 bases). Per germline, CDR1 SGHAT and CDR2 FQNNGV. The CDR3 has 16 amino acids. The V and J ends lost 3 bases and 0 bases respectively, with 9 bases between them. DNA of the CDR3: TGTGCCAGCAGCTTGGGGCCGGGCTCCTATAATTCACCCCTCCACTTT. Encoded protein: CASSLGPGSYNSPLHF.

Note on this clonotype: A read error is likely, as this CDR3 ends without the conserved phenylalanine or tryptophan. J is TRBJ2-7 and V is TRBV12-3 or TRBV12-4, with no clear D. V was trimmed by 6 bases and J by 4 bases, leaving 19 bases between them. The CDR3 contains 15 residues. This chain's CDR3 is CASSLSAADNYEQYL. In nucleotides, the CDR3 is TGTGCCAGCAGCTTATCCGCCGCGGATAATTACGAGCAGTACCTC.

This clonotype was counted many times. V gene TRBV30 combines with J gene TRBJ2-7; TRBD2 matches at 10 bases. This CDR3 has 16 amino acids. The V and J ends lost 4 bases and 2 bases, in that order; junction bases with no gene match: 11. Germline-derived CDR1 and CDR2 are GTSNPN and SVGIG (reference sequence). CDR3 loop: CAWTRPRTSGTYEQYF. Written as DNA, the CDR3 is TGTGCCTGGACGAGGCCCCGGACTAGCGGAACCTACGAGCAGTACTTC.

The sample holds many counts of this clonotype. The V call is TRBV12-3 or TRBV12-4, the J call TRBJ2-5; 7 bases agree with TRBD2. The CDR3 contains 17 residues. Germline trimming cut 3 bases from V and 3 bases from J; bases unmatched to any gene: 13. CDR3 sequence (DNA): TGTGCCAGCAGTTTTTGGACTCCTACCGCGGGAGAAGAGACCCAGTACTTC. Its protein is CASSFWTPTAGEETQYF.

At least ten counts were recorded for this clonotype. The gene calls are TRBV7-2 and TRBJ1-5; no firm D call. Trimming stripped 1 base from V and 4 bases from J, with 11 bases between. Germline CDR1 and CDR2: SGHTA and FQGNSA. CDR3 length: 15 amino acids. The chain's CDR3 is CASSLEGYGNQPQHF. The DNA of the CDR3 is TGTGCCAGCAGCTTAGAGGGTTATGGTAATCAGCCCCAGCATTTT.

This clonotype was counted ten times or more. The chain joins TRBV6-2 or TRBV6-3 to TRBJ2-7; 9 positions match TRBD1. Germline loops: CDR1 MNHEY, CDR2 SVGEGT. J lost 3 bases, V lost 8 bases, and 11 bases had no gene match. The CDR3 is made up of 15 amino acids. CDR3 region: CASVTPGQGLYEQYF. In DNA form, the CDR3 reads TGTGCCAGCGTAACTCCGGGACAGGGCCTCTACGAGCAGTACTTC.

This clonotype was observed many times. This chain joins TRBV30 and TRBJ2-2; D possibly corresponds to TRBD1 (6 bases). Germline CDR1 reads GTSNPN; CDR2 reads SVGIG (reference sequence). V was cut by 4 bases and J by 0 bases, with 9 bases left in between. This CDR3 has 14 amino acids. The CDR3 DNA is TGTGCCTGGAATAAGGGGGCGAACACCGGGGAGCTGTTTTTT. It encodes CAWNKGANTGELFF.